These 22 T cell receptor beta chains came from one sample sequenced in a study of blood T cells in healthy people across ages. Next came a second PCR, run for about 6 to 12 cycles, which used a sample-barcoded 5' primer along with a J-beta primer mix. Each CDR3 protein is one row after TCRdb ran MiXCR on the 5' RACE reads. The sample has about 1.1 million distinct CDR3 sequences, around two fifths seen once. The sequenced material came from blood. All receptors derive from a man between 18 and 29 years old in good health.

This clonotype was observed a handful of times. CDR3 in amino acids: CASSFAAKSYEQYF. In DNA form, the CDR3 reads TGTGCCAGCAGTTTTGCAGCGAAATCCTACGAGCAGTACTTC. The rearrangement uses TRBV12-3 or TRBV12-4 and TRBJ2-7, with no clear D. The CDR3 covers 14 residues. Trimming pared 3 bases from V and 1 base from J, leaving 10 bases between.

The chain links TRBV5-1 to TRBJ2-1, with 8 nucleotides matching TRBD2. V lost 3 bases and J lost 5; bases outside the gene matches: 7. CDR1 and CDR2 (germline): SGHRS, YFSETQ. The CDR3 has 15 residues. For the CDR3, the DNA is TGCGCCAGCAGCTCGGGACTAGTAGGTCACAATGAGCAGTTCTTC. Amino acids: CASSSGLVGHNEQFF.

This clonotype has a handful of counts. At one boundary the junction diverges from the germline segment, which might be a read error. The chain links TRBV7-9 to TRBJ1-2; D remains ambiguous. The CDR3 loop spans 13 amino acids. Germline V gene data show CDR1 as SEHNR and CDR2 as FQNEAQ (reference sequence). The CDR3: CASSLGANYGCTF. CDR3 nucleotide sequence: TGTGCCAGCAGCTTAGGGGCTAACTATGGCTGCACCTTC.

The gene calls are TRBV4-2 and TRBJ1-2; 8 bases are a match to TRBD1. V dropped 2 bases and J dropped 5; count of bases not matched to a gene: 7. The germline V gene encodes CDR1 LGHNA and CDR2 YNFKEQ. CDR3 length: 15 residues. DNA of the CDR3: TGTGCCAGCAGCCAAAGGACAGGGATCGGGTATGGCTACACCTTC. Translated, it gives CASSQRTGIGYGYTF.

This sequence joins TRBV18 and TRBJ1-4; 7 bases match TRBD1. The V segment lost 4 bases and the J segment 0 bases; nucleotides outside the gene matches: 11. This CDR3 comprises 18 residues. CDR1 and CDR2 from the germline V gene are KGHSH and LQKENI. Written as DNA, the CDR3 is TGTGCCAGCTCACTAACCGGGACAGCGGGTTCAACTAATGAAAAACTGTTTTTT. It translates to CASSLTGTAGSTNEKLFF.

The chain is built from TRBV28 and TRBJ1-1; D may be TRBD1 (5 bases). V lost 5 bases and J lost 3, with 16 bases in between. The germline gives CDR1 MDHEN, CDR2 SYDVKM. The length of the CDR3 is 15 residues. The CDR3 spells CASSDRRVSHTEAFF. The CDR3 nucleotides are TGTGCCAGCAGTGACCGCAGGGTGTCGCACACTGAAGCTTTCTTT.

Written as DNA, the CDR3 is TGTGCCAGTACGGGGGACCTTGGCAATCAGCCCCAGCATTTT. Translating it yields CASTGDLGNQPQHF. J is TRBJ1-5 and V is TRBV19; a weak D match, TRBD1 (5 bases). This CDR3 spans 14 amino acids. V was pared by 7 bases and J by 2 bases, with 12 bases between. Germline values: CDR1 LNHDA, CDR2 SQIVND (reference sequence).

In regard to this clonotype: Since a much larger clone is just one base distant, this may be a read error. The chain employs TRBV5-1 and TRBJ2-1, with D perhaps matching TRBD2 (5 bases). The J call is in doubt because the DNA end fits TRBJ2-7 better. Germline CDR1 and CDR2: SGHRS and YFSETQ. This CDR3 region has 12 residues. The CDR3 sequence: CASSPGNNEQYF. DNA for the CDR3: TGCGCCAGCAGCCCCGGGAACAATGAGCAGTACTTC.

There are a few counts of this clonotype. V and J are TRBV11-2 and TRBJ2-1, with 11 bases matching TRBD1. J lost 0 bases, V lost 0 bases, and 7 bases had no gene match. The CDR3 totals 19 residues. Looked up from germline, CDR1 is SGHAT and CDR2 is FQNNGV. The DNA for the CDR3 is TGTGCCAGCAGCTTAGAGTCCGGGACAGGGGGTGTCTCCTACAATGAGCAGTTCTTC. Translated, it gives CASSLESGTGGVSYNEQFF.

CDR3 nucleotides: TGCGCCAGCAGCCAGACCCCCGGGACGGCGAATTCACCCCTCCACTTT. This sequence encodes CASSQTPGTANSPLHF. The chain uses TRBV5-1 and TRBJ1-6; weak D call: TRBD1 (5 bases). CDR1 is SGHRS, CDR2 YFSETQ, per germline. The ends were cut back, 4 bases at V and 7 bases at J, with 18 bases in the middle. There are 16 residues in the CDR3.

The rearrangement uses TRBV12-3 or TRBV12-4 and TRBJ1-1, with D uncertain. CDR3 length equals 16 residues. With 5 bases removed from V and 0 bases from J, the gap between germline ends came to 16 bases. CDR3 bases: TGTGCCAGCAGTCCGTCCCGGTCGCCGATGAACACTGAAGCTTTCTTT. Amino acid sequence: CASSPSRSPMNTEAFF.

The rearrangement uses TRBV20-1 and TRBJ2-7, with D perhaps TRBD1 (6 bases). There are 14 residues in the CDR3. The V gene's germline CDR1 is DFQATT and CDR2 SNEGSKA (reference sequence). Deletions cut 2 bases from V and 1 base from J, with 12 bases between. The chain's CDR3 is CSARNRDTSYEQYF. CDR3 DNA: TGCAGTGCTAGAAATCGGGACACTTCCTACGAGCAGTACTTC.

The V call is TRBV20-1, the J call TRBJ2-1; 8 bases are a match to TRBD2. The germline V gene encodes CDR1 DFQATT and CDR2 SNEGSKA (reference sequence). The CDR3 is 13 residues long. The CDR3 DNA follows: TGCAGCGTCTTAGGGCGGGGGGACAATGAGCAGTTCTTC. This encodes CSVLGRGDNEQFF.

The table lists this clonotype with a few counts. The chain couples TRBV20-1 to TRBJ2-5, with D perhaps TRBD2 (6 bases). This CDR3 region has 12 residues. The germline V gene encodes CDR1 DFQATT and CDR2 SNEGSKA (reference sequence). Trimming cost V 5 bases and J 1 base, with 8 bases left between them. The CDR3 bases are TGCAGTGCTCCGGGACTCCAAGAGACCCAGTACTTC. Translating it yields CSAPGLQETQYF.

The V and J genes are TRBV6-5 and TRBJ2-2, with 9 bases fitting TRBD2. V lost 0 bases, J lost 7 bases, and 12 bases stayed unmatched. CDR1 is MNHEY, CDR2 SVGAGI, per germline. The CDR3 has 18 residues. CDR3 sequence (DNA): TGTGCCAGCAGTTACTCCCAGCGGGGGGCCCTTTTTGTCGGGGAGCTGTTTTTT. Encoded protein: CASSYSQRGALFVGELFF.

This clonotype was picked up a small number of times. This chain uses TRBV29-1 with TRBJ1-2; tentative D call: TRBD1 (6 bases). Germline loops: CDR1 SQVTM, CDR2 ANQGSEA. Trimming removed 7 bases from V and 4 bases from J, with 22 bases in between. The CDR3 length is 15 residues. CDR3 nucleotide sequence: TGCAGCGCGTCTTCTTACAGGGAAGGCCCCTATGGCTACACCTTC. Amino acid sequence: CSASSYREGPYGYTF.

V is TRBV4-2 and J is TRBJ2-5; D is undetermined. Per germline, CDR1 LGHNA and CDR2 YNFKEQ. The V end was cut by 0 bases, the J end by 11 bases, with 16 bases between. The CDR3 is made up of 14 amino acids. The CDR3 loop is CASSQEGLYNEQYF. The DNA for the CDR3 is TGTGCCAGCAGCCAAGAAGGGCTGTACAATGAGCAGTACTTC.

Worth noting for this clonotype: This clone may be a read error of a much larger clone one base away. The chain links TRBV29-1 to TRBJ1-2; D gene uncertain. Between the trimmed V and J ends, which lost 4 bases and 6 bases, there was a span of 12 bases. The CDR3 is 12 residues long. CDR1 is SQVTM, CDR2 ANQGSEA, per germline. CDR3 residues: CSVGQADDGYTF. For the CDR3, the DNA is TGCAGCGTTGGTCAGGCAGACGATGGCTACACCTTC.

This clonotype occurred a few times. The V call is TRBV14, the J call TRBJ2-7; weak D call: TRBD2 (5 bases). Germline CDR1 and CDR2: SGHDN and FVKESK. Trimming took off 4 bases at V and 2 bases at J, with 15 bases between the two ends. The CDR3 loop spans 15 amino acids. In nucleotides, the CDR3 is TGTGCCAGCAGCCCCCGAACGGGAAACCCCTACGAGCAGTACTTC. Amino acid sequence: CASSPRTGNPYEQYF.

This chain joins TRBV7-2 and TRBJ1-4, with TRBD1 matching 9 bases. Looked up from germline, CDR1 is SGHTA and CDR2 is FQGNSA. Unmatched junction bases numbered 9, after V lost 5 bases and J lost 8 bases. This CDR3 is 15 amino acids long. In nucleotides, the CDR3 is TGTGCCAGCAGCCTATCGACAGGGGGTTACGAAAAACTGTTTTTT. This sequence encodes CASSLSTGGYEKLFF.

This clonotype showed up just a few times. This chain uses TRBV7-2 with TRBJ1-4; D is ambiguous. Trimming left V 4 bases short and J 2 bases short, with 11 bases between. This CDR3 comprises 15 residues. Per the germline V gene, CDR1 is SGHTA and CDR2 is FQGNSA. CDR3 loop: CASSSTSGTNEKLFF. Here the CDR3 DNA reads TGTGCCAGCAGCTCCACCTCCGGCACTAATGAAAAACTGTTTTTT.

The chain carries TRBV25-1 and TRBJ1-1; D unresolved. The V gene's germline CDR1 is MGHDK and CDR2 SYGVNS. Trimming cost V 4 bases and J 1 base, with 13 bases left between them. This CDR3 has 15 residues. CDR3 sequence reads: CASSGFLGKNTEAFF. The CDR3 DNA is TGTGCCAGCAGTGGTTTCTTAGGGAAGAACACTGAAGCTTTCTTT.